The next 30 T cell receptor beta chains were all read from a single sample in a study of post-analysis software for immune sequencing data (dated by TCRdb to about 2015). The library was produced with PCR. The listed sequencing device is Illumina HiSeq 2500. To reduce PCR and sequencing biases, unique molecular identifiers were built into the TCR beta cDNA libraries. The public sequencing data were trimmed at Q25 with fastp and processed into clonotypes with MiXCR by TCRdb, which kept only in-frame beta chains. Rows matching on CDR3 protein sequence are summarized as one entry with the most common DNA and genes. The sample has roughly 430,000 distinct CDR3 sequences on record, about 39% of them singletons. Jointly, the top ten make up less than 8% of the sample. The research as a whole found: Significantly higher frequencies in patients than in controls were found for several TRBV segments, including TRBV5-6, TRBV5-1 and TRBV20-1.

Their cognate antigens are unknown. Material for sequencing was blood. The receptors were gathered from a girl aged 2 to 10 with multiple sclerosis.

The chain couples TRBV5-1 to TRBJ2-5; D gene unclear. The CDR3 runs 14 residues. The germline V gene encodes CDR1 SGHRS and CDR2 YFSETQ. Deletions cut 0 bases from V and 0 bases from J, with 6 bases between. As DNA, the CDR3 is TGCGCCAGCAGCTTGGATCCCTACCAAGAGACCCAGTACTTC. Protein: CASSLDPYQETQYF.

On this clonotype: One base away lies a much larger clone, so this may be a sequencing read error. The chain employs TRBV6-5 and TRBJ1-2; 7 bases line up with TRBD1. The CDR3 totals 14 residues. Looked up from germline, CDR1 is MNHEY and CDR2 is SVGAGI. The CDR3 DNA reads as TGTGCCAGCAGTTATTCAGGGGGGAACTATGACTACACCTTC. Amino acids: CASSYSGGNYDYTF.

This clonotype was found a few times. The chain couples TRBV20-1 to TRBJ1-5, with 8 bases that match TRBD1. The length of the CDR3 is 15 residues. J lost 6 bases, V lost 6 bases, and 13 bases had no gene match. Germline values: CDR1 DFQATT, CDR2 SNEGSKA (reference sequence). DNA of the CDR3: TGCAGTGCCCAGGGTGGCAGGGGGCAGGGTCAGCCCCAGCATTTT. It yields the protein CSAQGGRGQGQPQHF.

This chain uses TRBV20-1 with TRBJ2-5, with D possibly being TRBD1 or TRBD2 (5 bases each). This CDR3 has 13 amino acids. Looked up from germline, CDR1 is DFQATT and CDR2 is SNEGSKA (reference sequence). V was shortened by 3 bases and J by 2 bases, with 10 bases between the two germline ends. CDR3 region: CSASHGAQETQYF. For the CDR3, the DNA is TGCAGTGCTAGCCACGGGGCTCAAGAGACCCAGTACTTC.

The sample holds a few counts of this clonotype. The chain recombines TRBV6-5 with TRBJ1-2; D is perhaps TRBD1 (6 bases). CDR1 is MNHEY and CDR2 is SVGAGI in the germline V gene. V lost 4 bases, J lost 7 bases, and 19 bases lay in between. This CDR3 comprises 15 residues. This chain's CDR3 is CASSSLQGGLGGYTF. The CDR3 DNA reads as TGTGCCAGCAGTTCCCTACAGGGAGGGCTCGGTGGCTACACCTTC.

This chain joins TRBV10-3 and TRBJ2-1; 9 bases agree with TRBD1. V shed 10 bases and J 7 bases; nucleotides not matched to a gene: 5. CDR3 size: 12 residues. Germline V gene lookup returns CDR1 ENHRY and CDR2 SYGVKD. This CDR3 reads CATGQGRNEQFF. For the CDR3, the DNA is TGTGCCACCGGACAGGGGAGGAATGAGCAGTTCTTC.

This clonotype has more than one count but fewer than ten. The chain has TRBV7-2 and TRBJ2-1, with 9 nucleotides matching TRBD2. There are 14 residues in the CDR3. Germline values: CDR1 SGHTA, CDR2 FQGNSA. The trim removed 6 bases at V and 10 bases at J, leaving 10 bases unmatched. DNA of the CDR3: TGTGCCAGCAGTTACACCTCCCTAGCGGGGGAGCAGTTCTTC. It encodes CASSYTSLAGEQFF.

The V gene is TRBV20-1, the J gene TRBJ1-1, with D unclear. Germline V CDR1 and CDR2: DFQATT, SNEGSKA (reference sequence). The CDR3 spans 11 residues. With 2 bases removed from V and 5 bases from J, the gap between germline ends came to 6 bases. The CDR3 region is CSARWRTEAFF. For the CDR3, the DNA is TGCAGTGCTAGATGGAGGACTGAAGCTTTCTTT.

This chain joins TRBV18 and TRBJ2-1; 14 bases agree with TRBD2. Germline CDR1 KGHSH, CDR2 LQKENI. V was pared by 2 bases and J by 2 bases, with 11 bases of the junction left unmatched. The CDR3 consists of 20 residues. This CDR3 reads CASSPGAGLAGEGAYNEQFF. The CDR3 DNA reads TGTGCCAGCTCACCAGGAGCGGGACTAGCGGGAGAAGGGGCCTACAATGAGCAGTTCTTC.

This chain connects TRBV24-1 to TRBJ2-3; a weak D match, TRBD2 (6 bases). CDR1 KGHDR and CDR2 SFDVKD come from the germline V gene. Between the trimmed V and J ends, which lost 4 bases and 5 bases, there was a span of 18 bases. This CDR3 is 16 amino acids long. For the CDR3, the DNA is TGTGCCACCAGTGACCCGGGACTGACGGCCTTAGATACGCAGTATTTT. Its translation: CATSDPGLTALDTQYF.

This chain's CDR3 is CAISESLVKDRNEQFF. The CDR3 DNA follows: TGTGCCATCAGTGAGTCGTTGGTGAAAGACCGGAATGAGCAGTTCTTC. The chain is built from TRBV10-3 and TRBJ2-1; no firm D call. Germline CDR1 ENHRY, CDR2 SYGVKD. The CDR3 has 16 residues. V gave up 0 bases and J gave up 7 bases, with 16 bases separating them.

The DNA for the CDR3 is TGTGCCAGCAGCCCCCCAGGCGGGAGAGCTTCCTACGGGCAGTACTTC. This sequence encodes CASSPPGGRASYGQYF. The J gene is TRBJ2-4, the V gene TRBV3-1; TRBD2 aligns across 7 bases. From germline, CDR1 is LGHDT and CDR2 YNNKEL (reference sequence). The CDR3 length is 16 residues. V lost 4 bases, J lost 13 bases, and 19 bases stayed unmatched. Using reference TRBV3-1 and TRBJ2-4 for the parts outside the CDR3, the full variable domain is DTAVSQTPKYLVTQMGNDKSIKCEQNLGHDTMYWYKQDSKKFLKIMFSYNNKELIINETVPNRFSPKSPDKAHLNLHINSLELGDSAVYFCASSPPGGRASYGQYFGAGTRLSVL.

This clonotype was seen repeatedly, ten times or more. This chain joins TRBV12-3 or TRBV12-4 and TRBJ2-1; D is perhaps TRBD2 (6 bases). Trimming took off 3 bases at V and 6 bases at J, with 6 bases between the two ends. This CDR3 has 12 residues. CDR3 DNA sequence: TGTGCCAGCAGTTTCGGGGGCAATGAGCAGTTCTTC. The encoded protein is CASSFGGNEQFF.

This clonotype was observed a handful of times. V usage is TRBV20-1 and J usage is TRBJ1-6; D possibly corresponds to TRBD1 (6 bases). Germline lookup yields CDR1 DFQATT and CDR2 SNEGSKA (reference sequence). V lost 1 base and J 4 bases, leaving 8 bases between the germline ends. The CDR3 loop spans 14 amino acids. CDR3 sequence (DNA): TGCAGTGCTAGAGGGACAGATTATAATTCACCCCTCCACTTT. Protein sequence: CSARGTDYNSPLHF.

The V and J genes are TRBV15 and TRBJ2-7; no reliable D call. TRBJ2-5 matches the DNA end more closely, so the J call is doubtful. The CDR3 loop spans 13 amino acids. Looked up from germline, CDR1 is LNHNV and CDR2 is YYDKDF (reference sequence). CDR3 residues: CATSRERKETQYF. Here the CDR3 DNA reads TGTGCCACCAGCAGAGAACGGAAAGAGACCCAGTACTTC.

The chain employs TRBV6-1 and TRBJ2-3; tentative D call: TRBD1 (6 bases). The germline V gene has CDR1 MNHNS and CDR2 SASEGT. With 2 bases removed from V and 4 bases from J, the gap between germline ends came to 13 bases. The CDR3 contains 15 residues. CDR3 in amino acids: CASSEQEAGADTQYF. The DNA of the CDR3 is TGTGCCAGCAGTGAACAGGAGGCAGGGGCAGATACGCAGTATTTT.

The table lists this clonotype with a count of one. The rearrangement uses TRBV5-1 and TRBJ2-1; 11 bases are shared with TRBD2. With V trimmed by 5 bases and J by 7 bases, 5 bases remained unmatched. The germline gives CDR1 SGHRS, CDR2 YFSETQ. CDR3 length: 14 residues. This CDR3 is CASRLAGDLNEQFF. Written as DNA, the CDR3 is TGCGCCAGCAGACTAGCGGGAGATTTGAATGAGCAGTTCTTC.

This clonotype was observed a few times. This chain joins TRBV28 and TRBJ2-6, with D unclear. This CDR3 is built from 17 residues. V shed 5 bases and J shed 0 bases, with 14 bases lying between them. Germline-derived CDR1 and CDR2 are MDHEN and SYDVKM. The CDR3 DNA reads TGTGCCAGCAGTCCCTACGTCCCCCACTCTGGGGCCAACGTCCTGACTTTC. Translating it yields CASSPYVPHSGANVLTF.

This clonotype showed up just a few times. The chain joins TRBV6-1 to TRBJ2-1, with D hard to call. Germline V gives CDR1 MNHNS, CDR2 SASEGT. V shed 0 bases and J shed 2 bases, with 5 bases lying between them. CDR3 length: 14 amino acids. CDR3: CASSEAGPYNEQFF. CDR3 nucleotides: TGTGCCAGCAGTGAAGCAGGACCCTACAATGAGCAGTTCTTC.

The chain employs TRBV6-2 or TRBV6-3 and TRBJ2-7; D might be TRBD1 (5 bases). The CDR3 sequence is 16 residues long. Trimming removed 5 bases from V and 3 bases from J, with 20 bases in between. From germline, CDR1 is MNHEY and CDR2 SVGEGT. The CDR3 nucleotides are TGTGCCAGCAGTCCAAAGGGGTTCTTATTAATCTACGAGCAGTACTTC. Amino acid sequence: CASSPKGFLLIYEQYF.

This clonotype turned up a few times. The V gene is TRBV15, the J gene TRBJ2-1, with D possibly being TRBD1 or TRBD2 (5 bases each). Looked up from germline, CDR1 is LNHNV and CDR2 is YYDKDF (reference sequence). Trimming left V 2 bases short and J 3 bases short, with 11 bases between. The CDR3 covers 15 residues. The CDR3 nucleotides are TGTGCCACCAGCAGACCAGCGGACATCTACAATGAGCAGTTCTTC. Its protein is CATSRPADIYNEQFF.

The J gene is TRBJ2-5, the V gene TRBV27, with TRBD1 matching 8 bases. V was clipped by 3 bases and J by 11 bases; unmatched bases: 17. The CDR3 runs 16 residues. The germline V gene has CDR1 MNHEY and CDR2 SMNVEV (reference sequence). The CDR3 bases are TGTGCCAGCAGTTTGGGGAAGGACAGGGATTTTATGGAGCAGTACTTC. It translates to CASSLGKDRDFMEQYF.

The chain is built from TRBV6-2 or TRBV6-3 and TRBJ1-4; 12 bases agree with TRBD1. The CDR3 totals 14 residues. V lost 6 bases to trimming and J lost 8 bases; unmatched junction nucleotides: 4. Germline V gene sequence: CDR1 MNHEY, CDR2 SVGEGT. DNA for the CDR3: TGTGCCAGCAGCACCGGGACAGGGGGCGAAAAACTGTTTTTT. Its translation: CASSTGTGGEKLFF.

CDR3 protein: CASRRGQGNEQFF. CDR3 bases: TGTGCCAGCAGGAGGGGTCAGGGCAATGAGCAGTTCTTC. V usage is TRBV12-3 or TRBV12-4 and J usage is TRBJ2-1, with D possibly called TRBD1 or TRBD2 (5 bases each). V gave up 6 bases and J gave up 6 bases, with 12 bases separating them. The CDR3 length is 13 residues.

This clonotype was observed a handful of times. The chain joins TRBV7-3 to TRBJ2-1; a weak D match, TRBD2 (6 bases). With 5 bases removed from V and 4 bases from J, the gap between germline ends came to 9 bases. Germline CDR1 reads SGHTA; CDR2 reads FQGTGA. The CDR3 is 13 amino acids. The CDR3 region has the DNA TGTGCCAGCAGCCGGGACTTATACAATGAGCAGTTCTTC. Translating it yields CASSRDLYNEQFF.

The rearrangement links TRBV11-2 to TRBJ2-1; 8 bases map to TRBD2. The junction had 31 bases not matched to a gene; V was cut back by 1 base and J by 5 bases. This CDR3 has 24 residues. CDR1 is SGHAT and CDR2 is FQNNGV in the germline V gene. CDR3 sequence (DNA): TGTGCCAGCAGCTTAGTTCCTCCCCTCCGCAACTCCGGGACTAGTAGGGCCCTACACAATGAGCAGTTCTTC. It yields the protein CASSLVPPLRNSGTSRALHNEQFF.

The J gene is TRBJ2-7, the V gene TRBV20-1, with 7 bases lining up with TRBD2. CDR1 and CDR2 (germline): DFQATT, SNEGSKA (reference sequence). The CDR3 contains 17 residues. The J segment lost 3 bases and the V segment lost 1 base, leaving 15 bases of the junction unmatched. CDR3 loop: CSARAGLTGTTNYEQYF. The CDR3 coding sequence is TGCAGTGCTAGAGCAGGGCTGACCGGGACTACCAACTACGAGCAGTACTTC.

The sample holds a few counts of this clonotype. The chain carries TRBV29-1 and TRBJ2-7; D ambiguous. Germline V gives CDR1 SQVTM, CDR2 ANQGSEA. This CDR3 spans 11 amino acids. Between the trimmed V and J ends, which lost 4 bases and 5 bases, there was a span of 9 bases. The CDR3 is CSVVLSDEQYF. In DNA, the CDR3 is TGCAGCGTTGTTTTGAGCGACGAGCAGTACTTC.

This clonotype has only a few counts. The chain's CDR3 is CSGGQVYEQYF. DNA of the CDR3: TGCAGCGGAGGGCAGGTGTACGAGCAGTACTTC. J is TRBJ2-7 and V is TRBV29-1, with D perhaps TRBD2 (5 bases). V lost 7 bases to trimming and J lost 4 bases, with 11 bases between them. The CDR3 consists of 11 residues. Germline CDR1 and CDR2: SQVTM and ANQGSEA.

The chain links TRBV6-5 to TRBJ2-7; D is ambiguous. Deletions cut 8 bases from V and 3 bases from J, with 8 bases between. The CDR3 is 11 residues long. Germline V CDR1 and CDR2: MNHEY, SVGAGI. The CDR3 region is CASGLNYEQYF. CDR3 DNA: TGTGCCAGCGGTCTTAACTACGAGCAGTACTTC.